A selection of T cell receptor beta chains follows, all from one sample in a study of blood T cell repertoires in COVID-19. Repertoires were generated with immunoSEQ multiplex PCR, while TCRdb's copy carries only in-frame clones and drops some. The profile shows fewer than 300,000 clones, more than 80% of them singletons. Material for sequencing was peripheral blood. The receptor set was obtained from a woman in her fifties or sixties with COVID-19, enrolled during active disease. Both conserved end residues are part of each CDR3. D genes are given only for firm matches. Clone size is shown for a subset of rows, as once, few, many or a class of expanded clone.

clone_size d_call j_call cdr3_length v_call cdr3_aa cdr3_nt
. . TRBJ1-2 15 TRBV19 CASSMAGFLSYGYTF TGTGCCAGTAGTATGGCAGGTTTTCTATCCTATGGCTACACCTTC
once TRBD2 TRBJ2-7 14 TRBV19 CASSPGLAGYEQYF TGTGCCAGTAGCCCGGGACTAGCGGGATACGAGCAGTACTTC
. TRBD1 TRBJ2-7 14 TRBV3-1/TRBV3-2 CAILQGKPIYEQYF TGTGCCATCCTACAGGGGAAGCCCATCTACGAGCAGTACTTC
. TRBD1 TRBJ2-1 15 TRBV2 CASRRTGTGVNEQFF TGTGCCAGCAGGAGAACCGGGACAGGGGTCAATGAGCAGTTCTTC
. TRBD2 TRBJ2-7 16 TRBV5-1 CASSASTSGGSYEQYF TGCGCCAGCAGCGCCTCGACTAGCGGGGGCTCGTACGAGCAGTACTTC
. TRBD1 TRBJ2-7 16 TRBV7-9 CASSLARRQGSYEQYF TGTGCCAGCAGCTTAGCGCGCCGACAGGGAAGCTACGAGCAGTACTTC
. . TRBJ1-1 15 TRBV19 CASSPDTGLGWEAFF TGTGCCAGTAGTCCTGATACAGGGCTAGGATGGGAAGCTTTCTTT
. TRBD2 TRBJ2-1 15 TRBV3-1/TRBV3-2 CARVQREELYNEQFF TGTGCCAGGGTCCAACGGGAGGAACTTTACAATGAGCAGTTCTTC
. TRBD2 TRBJ2-2 16 TRBV3-1/TRBV3-2 CASSQEELAGTGELFF TGTGCCAGCAGCCAAGAGGAACTAGCGGGCACCGGGGAGCTGTTTTTT
. . TRBJ1-3 10 TRBV29-1 CSVILDTIYF TGCAGCGTGATTCTAGACACCATATATTTT
. TRBD1 TRBJ2-3 16 TRBV24-1 CATSDKTGKATDTQYF TGTGCCACCAGTGACAAGACAGGGAAGGCGACAGATACGCAGTATTTT
once TRBD2 TRBJ2-1 16 TRBV7-9 CASSQTGTRIYNEQFF TGTGCCAGCAGCCAGACCGGGACTAGGATATACAATGAGCAGTTCTTC
. . TRBJ2-1 11 TRBV29-1 CSVQTGDEQFF TGCAGCGTGCAGACAGGCGATGAGCAGTTCTTC
. . TRBJ2-1 17 TRBV27 CASRRSRLASSYNEQFF TGTGCCAGCAGAAGGTCCAGACTGGCCAGCTCCTACAATGAGCAGTTCTTC
. . TRBJ2-1 16 TRBV9 CASSVVPAVAGNEQFF TGTGCCAGCAGCGTAGTTCCAGCGGTGGCGGGGAATGAGCAGTTCTTC
. . TRBJ2-1 13 TRBV11-3 CASSLRGFGEQFF TGTGCCAGCAGCTTAAGGGGATTCGGTGAGCAGTTCTTC
. TRBD1 TRBJ2-5 16 TRBV5-4 CASSPTGGGSQETQYF TGTGCCAGCAGCCCGACAGGGGGCGGTTCCCAAGAGACCCAGTACTTC
. . TRBJ1-1 12 TRBV7-9 CASSLIGDIAFF TGTGCCAGCAGCTTAATCGGGGATATAGCTTTCTTT
. . TRBJ2-7 14 TRBV29-1 CSVEETDYGYEQYF TGCAGCGTTGAAGAGACGGACTACGGGTACGAGCAGTACTTC
. TRBD2 TRBJ2-1 14 TRBV7-3 CASSLGLEGNEQFF TGTGCCAGCAGCCTAGGACTAGAAGGCAATGAGCAGTTCTTC
. . TRBJ1-1 11 TRBV29-1 CSVGEGTEAFF TGCAGCGTTGGGGAGGGCACTGAAGCTTTCTTT
. TRBD1 TRBJ1-1 17 TRBV27 CASSLLGTATPNTEAFF TGTGCCAGCAGTTTATTAGGGACAGCAACCCCGAACACTGAAGCTTTCTTT
. . TRBJ1-2 13 TRBV19 CASSIETSYGYTF TGTGCCAGTAGTATCGAGACATCCTATGGCTACACCTTC
. . TRBJ1-5 14 TRBV29-1 CSVKDSLSGQPQHF TGCAGCGTAAAGGACAGTCTTTCAGGTCAGCCCCAGCATTTT
once . TRBJ1-1 14 TRBV6-5 CASSYSTMNTEAFF TGTGCCAGCAGTTACTCGACTATGAACACTGAAGCTTTCTTT
. . TRBJ1-2 14 TRBV19 CASSINGGQGGYTF TGTGCCAGTAGTATAAATGGGGGCCAAGGGGGCTACACCTTC
. . TRBJ2-4 17 TRBV14 CASSRAEGDLAKNIQYF TGTGCCAGCAGCCGCGCCGAGGGGGATCTAGCCAAAAACATTCAGTACTTC
. . TRBJ1-2 15 TRBV5-1 CASSLAEGHYYGYTF TGCGCCAGCAGCTTGGCCGAGGGACACTACTATGGCTACACCTTC
. TRBD1 TRBJ1-5 15 TRBV5-8 CASSFGDRPNQPQHF TGTGCCAGCAGCTTTGGGGACAGGCCCAATCAGCCCCAGCATTTT
. TRBD1 TRBJ1-5 15 TRBV18 CASSPADRDNQPQHF TGTGCCAGCTCACCCGCCGACAGGGACAATCAGCCCCAGCATTTT
. TRBD1 TRBJ1-1 13 TRBV18 CASSAALTGVAFF TGTGCCAGCTCCGCCGCCCTTACAGGGGTAGCTTTCTTT
. . TRBJ1-1 14 TRBV5-1 CASSLTGSDTEAFF TGCGCCAGCAGCTTGACAGGGTCCGACACTGAAGCTTTCTTT
. TRBD2 TRBJ2-1 17 TRBV30 CAWSVPYSQASGNEQFF TGTGCCTGGAGTGTACCCTATTCGCAAGCTAGCGGCAATGAGCAGTTCTTC
once . TRBJ1-1 12 TRBV3-1/TRBV3-2 CASSNRNTEAFF TGTGCCAGCAGCAACAGGAACACTGAAGCTTTCTTT
. TRBD2 TRBJ2-1 17 TRBV7-2 CASSPQGLAGTYNEQFF TGTGCCAGCAGCCCTCAAGGACTAGCGGGAACCTACAATGAGCAGTTCTTC
. TRBD1 TRBJ2-3 19 TRBV4-3 CASSPGQGASARFTDTQYF TGCGCCAGCAGTCCGGGACAGGGGGCTAGCGCGCGATTCACAGATACGCAGTATTTT
. . TRBJ2-2 15 TRBV13 CASSSDSANTGELFF TGTGCCAGCAGCTCGGACAGTGCGAACACCGGGGAGCTGTTTTTT
. TRBD2 TRBJ2-5 16 TRBV7-2 CASSGEMVLAGVGQYF TGTGCCAGCAGCGGAGAGATGGTACTAGCGGGAGTTGGCCAGTACTTC
. . TRBJ2-7 14 TRBV28 CASSSGTARGEQYF TGTGCCAGCAGTTCCGGGACAGCTCGGGGGGAGCAGTACTTC
. . TRBJ2-5 14 TRBV7-2 CASSLTRLKETQYF TGTGCCAGCAGCTTAACGAGACTAAAAGAGACCCAGTACTTC
. . TRBJ1-2 15 TRBV3-1/TRBV3-2 CASSQDSSTNYGYTF TGTGCCAGCAGCCAAGATTCCAGTACTAACTATGGCTACACCTTC
. . TRBJ1-2 13 TRBV12-3/TRBV12-4 CASSLRQYYGYTF TGTGCCAGCAGTTTAAGACAATACTATGGCTACACCTTC